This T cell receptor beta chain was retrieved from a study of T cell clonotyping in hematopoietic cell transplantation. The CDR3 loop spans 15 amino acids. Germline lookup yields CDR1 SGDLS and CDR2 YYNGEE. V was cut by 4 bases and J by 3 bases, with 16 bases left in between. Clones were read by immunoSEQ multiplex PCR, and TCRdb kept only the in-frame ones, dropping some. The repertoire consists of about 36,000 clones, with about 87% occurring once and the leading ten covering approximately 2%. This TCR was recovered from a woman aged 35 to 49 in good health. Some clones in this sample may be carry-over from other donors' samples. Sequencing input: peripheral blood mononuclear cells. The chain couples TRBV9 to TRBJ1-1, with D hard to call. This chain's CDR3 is CASSPIVDRYTEAFF. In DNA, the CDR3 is TGTGCCAGCAGCCCGATTGTGGACCGCTACACTGAAGCTTTCTTT.